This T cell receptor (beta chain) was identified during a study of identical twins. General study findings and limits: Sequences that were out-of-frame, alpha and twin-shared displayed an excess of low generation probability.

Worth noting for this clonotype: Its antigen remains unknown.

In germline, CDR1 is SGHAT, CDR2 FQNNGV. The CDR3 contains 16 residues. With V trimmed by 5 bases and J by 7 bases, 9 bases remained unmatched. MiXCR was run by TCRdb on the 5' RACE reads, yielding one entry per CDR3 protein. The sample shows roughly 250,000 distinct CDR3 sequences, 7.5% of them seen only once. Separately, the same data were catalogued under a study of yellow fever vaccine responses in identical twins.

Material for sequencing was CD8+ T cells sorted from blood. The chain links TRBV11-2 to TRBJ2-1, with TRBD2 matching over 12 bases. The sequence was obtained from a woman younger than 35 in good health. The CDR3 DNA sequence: TGTGCCAGCAGCCCCTGGGCCGGGACTAGCGGGAATGAGCAGTTCTTC. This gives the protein CASSPWAGTSGNEQFF.